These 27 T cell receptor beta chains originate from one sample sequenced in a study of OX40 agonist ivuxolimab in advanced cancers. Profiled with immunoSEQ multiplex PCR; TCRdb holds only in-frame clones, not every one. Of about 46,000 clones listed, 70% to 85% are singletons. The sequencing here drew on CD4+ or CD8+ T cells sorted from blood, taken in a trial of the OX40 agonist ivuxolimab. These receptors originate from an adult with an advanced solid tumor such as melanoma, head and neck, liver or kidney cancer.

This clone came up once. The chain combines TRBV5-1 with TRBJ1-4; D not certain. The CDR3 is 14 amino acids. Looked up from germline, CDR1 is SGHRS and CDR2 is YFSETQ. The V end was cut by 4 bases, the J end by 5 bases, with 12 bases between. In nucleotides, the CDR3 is TGCGCCAGCAGCCACACGTTCCCAAATGAAAAACTGTTTTTT. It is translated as CASSHTFPNEKLFF.

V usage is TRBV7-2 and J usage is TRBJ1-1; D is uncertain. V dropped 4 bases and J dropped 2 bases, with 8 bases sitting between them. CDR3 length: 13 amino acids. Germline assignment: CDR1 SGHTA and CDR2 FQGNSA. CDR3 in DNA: TGTGCCAGCAGCTCGCAGGCTAACACTGAAGCTTTCTTT. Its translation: CASSSQANTEAFF. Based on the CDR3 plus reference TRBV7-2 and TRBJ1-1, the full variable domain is GAGVSQSPSNKVTEKGKDVELRCDPISGHTALYWYRQSLGQGLEFLIYFQGNSAPDKSGLPSDRFSAERTGGSVSTLTIQRTQQEDSAVYLCASSSQANTEAFFGQGTRLTVV.

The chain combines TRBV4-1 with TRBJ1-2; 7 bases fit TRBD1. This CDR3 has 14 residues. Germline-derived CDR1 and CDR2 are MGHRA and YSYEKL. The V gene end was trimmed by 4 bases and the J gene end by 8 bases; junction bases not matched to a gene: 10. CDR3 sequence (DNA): TGCGCCAGCAGCCTCCCCGGGACAGTCGGCGGCTACACCTTC. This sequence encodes CASSLPGTVGGYTF.

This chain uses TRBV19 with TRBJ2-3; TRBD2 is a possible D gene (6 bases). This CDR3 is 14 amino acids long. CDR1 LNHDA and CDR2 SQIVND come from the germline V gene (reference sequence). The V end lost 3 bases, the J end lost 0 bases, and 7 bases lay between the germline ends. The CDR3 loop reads CASSMGLSTDTQYF. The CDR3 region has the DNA TGTGCCAGTAGTATGGGACTCAGCACAGATACGCAGTATTTT.

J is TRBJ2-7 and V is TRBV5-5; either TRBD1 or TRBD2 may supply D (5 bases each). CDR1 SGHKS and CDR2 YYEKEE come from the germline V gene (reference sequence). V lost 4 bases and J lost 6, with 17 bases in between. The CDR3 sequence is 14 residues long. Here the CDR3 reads CASSTPTPGAEQYF. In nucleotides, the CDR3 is TGTGCCAGCAGCACCCCCACCCCCGGGGCCGAGCAGTACTTC.

This chain's CDR3 is CASTLGGRRADTQYF. For the CDR3, the DNA is TGTGCCAGCACCCTCGGGGGGAGAAGGGCAGATACGCAGTATTTT. The chain carries TRBV21-1 and TRBJ2-3; the table gives TRBD2 as D, unverified against the DNA. TRBV21-1 is reported as a pseudogene. The CDR3 has 15 residues.

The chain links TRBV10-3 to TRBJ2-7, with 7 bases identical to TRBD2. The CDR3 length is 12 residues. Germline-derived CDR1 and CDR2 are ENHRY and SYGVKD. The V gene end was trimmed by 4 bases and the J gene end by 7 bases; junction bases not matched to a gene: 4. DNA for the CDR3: TGTGCCATCAGTGGGGAGGGAGGAGAGCAGTACTTC. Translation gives CAISGEGGEQYF.

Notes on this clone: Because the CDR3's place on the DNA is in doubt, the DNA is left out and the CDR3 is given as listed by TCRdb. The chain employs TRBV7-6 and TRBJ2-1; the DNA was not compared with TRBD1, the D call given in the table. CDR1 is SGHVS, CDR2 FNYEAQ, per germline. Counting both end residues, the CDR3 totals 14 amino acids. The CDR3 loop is CASSPWGQGSYKFF.

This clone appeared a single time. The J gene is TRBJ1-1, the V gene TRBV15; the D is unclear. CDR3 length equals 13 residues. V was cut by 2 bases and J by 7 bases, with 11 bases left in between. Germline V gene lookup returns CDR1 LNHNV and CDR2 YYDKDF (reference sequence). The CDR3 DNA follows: TGTGCCACCAGCAGAACAATTATCCTTGAAGCTTTCTTT. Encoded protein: CATSRTIILEAFF.

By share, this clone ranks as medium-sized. The CDR3 DNA reads as TGTGCCAGCAGCTTCCCCCGAGGGATCGATAGCAATCAGCCCCAGCATTTT. This sequence encodes CASSFPRGIDSNQPQHF. The rearrangement uses TRBV7-9 and TRBJ1-5; D is unresolved. Germline V gene lookup returns CDR1 SEHNR and CDR2 FQNEAQ (reference sequence). The CDR3 runs to 17 residues. Trimming removed 3 bases from V and 0 bases from J, with 15 bases in between.

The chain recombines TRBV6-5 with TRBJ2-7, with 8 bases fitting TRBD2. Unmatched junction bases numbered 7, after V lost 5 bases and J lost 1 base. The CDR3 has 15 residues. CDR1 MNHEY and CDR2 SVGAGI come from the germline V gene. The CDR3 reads CASSPVAGFSYEQYF. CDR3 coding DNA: TGTGCCAGCAGTCCAGTAGCGGGGTTTTCCTACGAGCAGTACTTC.

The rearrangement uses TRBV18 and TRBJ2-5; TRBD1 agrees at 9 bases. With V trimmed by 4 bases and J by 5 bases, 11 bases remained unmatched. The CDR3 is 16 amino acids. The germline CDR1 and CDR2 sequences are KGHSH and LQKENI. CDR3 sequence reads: CASSRTGAPPGETQYF. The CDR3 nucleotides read TGTGCCAGCTCACGGACAGGGGCCCCGCCGGGGGAGACCCAGTACTTC.

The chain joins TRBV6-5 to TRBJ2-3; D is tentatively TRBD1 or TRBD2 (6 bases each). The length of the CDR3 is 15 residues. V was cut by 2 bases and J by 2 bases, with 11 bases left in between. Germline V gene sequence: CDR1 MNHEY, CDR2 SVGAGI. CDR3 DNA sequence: TGTGCCAGCAGTTACGACGGGGGCCTCACAGATACGCAGTATTTT. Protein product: CASSYDGGLTDTQYF.

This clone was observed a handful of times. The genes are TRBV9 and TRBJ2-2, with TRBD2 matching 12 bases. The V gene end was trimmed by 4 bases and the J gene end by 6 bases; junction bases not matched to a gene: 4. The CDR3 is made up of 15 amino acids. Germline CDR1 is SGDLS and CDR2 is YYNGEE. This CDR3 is CASSPLAGGSGELFF. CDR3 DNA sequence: TGTGCCAGCAGCCCACTAGCGGGGGGTTCCGGGGAGCTGTTTTTT.

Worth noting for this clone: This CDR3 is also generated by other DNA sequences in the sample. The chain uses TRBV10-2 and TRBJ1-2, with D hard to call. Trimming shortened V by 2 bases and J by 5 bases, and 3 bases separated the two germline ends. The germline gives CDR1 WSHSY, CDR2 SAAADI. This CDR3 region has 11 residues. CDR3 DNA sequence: TGCGCCAGCAGTGAGGGGTATGGCTACACCTTC. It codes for CASSEGYGYTF.

CDR3 sequence: CASSLAGSTGELFF. As DNA, the CDR3 is TGTGCCAGCAGCTTAGCGGGGAGCACCGGGGAGCTGTTTTTT. This rearrangement joins TRBV11-3 to TRBJ2-2; D might be TRBD2 (5 bases). Trimming pared 1 base from V and 4 bases from J, leaving 7 bases between. The CDR3 contains 14 residues. Germline V gene data show CDR1 as SGHNT and CDR2 as YENEEA.

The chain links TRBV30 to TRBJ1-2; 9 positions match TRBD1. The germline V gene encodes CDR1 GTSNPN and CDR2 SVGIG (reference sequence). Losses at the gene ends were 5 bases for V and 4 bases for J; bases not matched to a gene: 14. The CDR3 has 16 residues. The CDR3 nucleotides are TGTGCCTGGGCAGGACCGGGACAGGGAATTGTCTATGGCTACACCTTC. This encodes CAWAGPGQGIVYGYTF.

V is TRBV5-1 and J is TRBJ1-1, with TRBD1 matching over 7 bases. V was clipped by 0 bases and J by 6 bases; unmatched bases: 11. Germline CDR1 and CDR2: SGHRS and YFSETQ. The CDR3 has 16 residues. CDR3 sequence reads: CASSLEGTGVKAEAFF. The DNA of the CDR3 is TGCGCCAGCAGCTTGGAGGGTACAGGGGTGAAGGCTGAAGCTTTCTTT.

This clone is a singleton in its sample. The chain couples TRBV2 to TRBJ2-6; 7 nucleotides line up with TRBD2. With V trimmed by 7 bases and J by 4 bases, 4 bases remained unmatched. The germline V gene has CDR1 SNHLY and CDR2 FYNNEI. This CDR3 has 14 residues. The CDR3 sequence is CASMGGGGANVLTF. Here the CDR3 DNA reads TGTGCCAGCATGGGGGGGGGAGGGGCCAACGTCCTGACTTTC.

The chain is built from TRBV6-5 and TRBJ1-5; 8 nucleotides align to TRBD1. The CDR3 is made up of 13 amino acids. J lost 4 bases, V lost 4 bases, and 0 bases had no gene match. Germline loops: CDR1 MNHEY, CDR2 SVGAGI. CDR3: CASSWDRNQPQHF. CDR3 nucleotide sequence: TGTGCCAGCAGTTGGGACAGGAATCAGCCCCAGCATTTT.

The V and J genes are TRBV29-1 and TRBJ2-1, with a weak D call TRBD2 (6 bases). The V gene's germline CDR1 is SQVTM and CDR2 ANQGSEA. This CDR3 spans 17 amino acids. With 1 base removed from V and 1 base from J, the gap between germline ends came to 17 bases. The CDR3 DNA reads TGCAGCGTTGAAGGCTCCTCGACGGGGGAGTCCTACAATGAGCAGTTCTTC. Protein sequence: CSVEGSSTGESYNEQFF.

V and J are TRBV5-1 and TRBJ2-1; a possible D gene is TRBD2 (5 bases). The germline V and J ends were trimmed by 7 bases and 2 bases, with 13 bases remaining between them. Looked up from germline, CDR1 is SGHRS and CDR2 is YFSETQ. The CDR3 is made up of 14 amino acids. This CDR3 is CASGGGLTYNEQFF. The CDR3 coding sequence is TGCGCCAGCGGCGGCGGACTCACCTACAATGAGCAGTTCTTC.

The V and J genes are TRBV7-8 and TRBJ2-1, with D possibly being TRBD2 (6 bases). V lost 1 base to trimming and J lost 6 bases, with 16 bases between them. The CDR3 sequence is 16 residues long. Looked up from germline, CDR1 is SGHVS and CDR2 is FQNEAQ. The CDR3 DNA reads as TGTGCCAGCAGCTTAGGGTCCAGCGGGTCGGCCAATGAGCAGTTCTTC. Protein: CASSLGSSGSANEQFF.

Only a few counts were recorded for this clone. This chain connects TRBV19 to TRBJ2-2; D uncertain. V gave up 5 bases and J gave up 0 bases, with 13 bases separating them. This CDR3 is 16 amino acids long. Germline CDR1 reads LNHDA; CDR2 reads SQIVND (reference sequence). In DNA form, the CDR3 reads TGTGCCAGTAGTCCCGCCGTGCTCTCGAACACCGGGGAGCTGTTTTTT. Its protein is CASSPAVLSNTGELFF.

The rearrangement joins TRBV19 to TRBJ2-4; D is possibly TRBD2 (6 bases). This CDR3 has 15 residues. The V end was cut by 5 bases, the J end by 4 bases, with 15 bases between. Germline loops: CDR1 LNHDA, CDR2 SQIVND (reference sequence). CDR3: CASSVGGEIKNIQYF. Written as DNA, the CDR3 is TGTGCCAGTAGTGTCGGCGGGGAGATAAAAAACATTCAGTACTTC.

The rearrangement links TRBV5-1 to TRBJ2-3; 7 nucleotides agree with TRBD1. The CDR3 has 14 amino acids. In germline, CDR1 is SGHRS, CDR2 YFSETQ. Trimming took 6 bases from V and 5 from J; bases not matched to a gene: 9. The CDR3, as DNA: TGCGCCAGCACAATCGGACAGGAAAAAGATACGCAGTATTTT. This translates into CASTIGQEKDTQYF.

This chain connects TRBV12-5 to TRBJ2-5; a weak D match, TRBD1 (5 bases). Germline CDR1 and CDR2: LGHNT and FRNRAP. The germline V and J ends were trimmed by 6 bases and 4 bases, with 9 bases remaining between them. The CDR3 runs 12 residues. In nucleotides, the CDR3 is TGTGCTAGTGGCCTAACAGGAGAGACCCAGTACTTC. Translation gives CASGLTGETQYF.